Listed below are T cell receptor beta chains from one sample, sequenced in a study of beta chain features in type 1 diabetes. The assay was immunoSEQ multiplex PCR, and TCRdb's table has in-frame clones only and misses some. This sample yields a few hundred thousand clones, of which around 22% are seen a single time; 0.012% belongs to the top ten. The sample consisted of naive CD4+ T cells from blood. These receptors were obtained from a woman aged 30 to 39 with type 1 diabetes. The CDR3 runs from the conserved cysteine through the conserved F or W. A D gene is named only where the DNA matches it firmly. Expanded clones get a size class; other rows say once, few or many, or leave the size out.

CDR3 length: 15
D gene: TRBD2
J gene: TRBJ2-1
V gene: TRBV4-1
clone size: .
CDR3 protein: CASSQVLTSPNEQFF
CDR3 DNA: TGCGCCAGCAGCCAAGTATTGACTAGCCCTAATGAGCAGTTCTTC

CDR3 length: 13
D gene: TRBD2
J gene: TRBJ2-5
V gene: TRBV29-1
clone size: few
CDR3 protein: CSVDAGGRETQYF
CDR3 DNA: TGCAGCGTTGATGCCGGGGGGAGAGAGACCCAGTACTTC

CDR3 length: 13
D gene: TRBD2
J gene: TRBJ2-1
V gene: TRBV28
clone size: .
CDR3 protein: CASSKLAGGPPFF
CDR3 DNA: TGTGCCAGCAGTAAACTAGCGGGAGGGCCCCCGTTCTTC

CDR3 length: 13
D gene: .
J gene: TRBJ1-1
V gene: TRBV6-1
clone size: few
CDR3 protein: CASRVAGGAEAFF
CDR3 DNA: TGTGCCAGCAGGGTTGCGGGGGGAGCTGAAGCTTTCTTT

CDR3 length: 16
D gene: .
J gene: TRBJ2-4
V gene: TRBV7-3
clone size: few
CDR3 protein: CASSLTTSVAKNIQYF
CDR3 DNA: TGTGCCAGCAGCCTTACGACTAGTGTCGCCAAAAACATTCAGTACTTC

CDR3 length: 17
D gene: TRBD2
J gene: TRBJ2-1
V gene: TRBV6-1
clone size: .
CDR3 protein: CASSEPGLAALYNEQFF
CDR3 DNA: TGTGCCAGCAGTGAACCGGGACTAGCGGCTCTTTACAATGAGCAGTTCTTC

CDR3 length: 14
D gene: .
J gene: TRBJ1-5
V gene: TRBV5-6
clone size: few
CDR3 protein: CASSYRDSLQPQHF
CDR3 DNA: TGTGCCAGCAGTTACAGGGATTCTCTCCAGCCCCAGCATTTT

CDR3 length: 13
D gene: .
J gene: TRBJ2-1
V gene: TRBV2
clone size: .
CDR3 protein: CASIASVYNEQFF
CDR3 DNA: TGTGCCAGCATTGCTAGCGTATACAATGAGCAGTTCTTC

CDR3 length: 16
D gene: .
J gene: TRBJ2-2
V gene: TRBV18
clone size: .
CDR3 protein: CASSPPEGPNTGELFF
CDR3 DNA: TGTGCCAGCTCACCACCGGAGGGACCGAACACCGGGGAGCTGTTTTTT

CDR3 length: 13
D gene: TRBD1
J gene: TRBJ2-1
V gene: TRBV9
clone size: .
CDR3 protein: CASSLTGYNEQFF
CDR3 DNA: TGTGCCAGCAGCCTGACAGGGTACAATGAGCAGTTCTTC

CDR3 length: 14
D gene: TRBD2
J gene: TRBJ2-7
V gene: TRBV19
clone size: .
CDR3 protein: CASSRTSGSYEQYF
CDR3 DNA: TGTGCCAGTAGTCGGACTAGCGGGTCCTACGAGCAGTACTTC

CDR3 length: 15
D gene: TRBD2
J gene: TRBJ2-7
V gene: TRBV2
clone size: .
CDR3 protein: CASSTPSGAPYEQYF
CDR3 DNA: TGTGCCAGCAGTACCCCTAGCGGGGCGCCCTACGAGCAGTACTTC

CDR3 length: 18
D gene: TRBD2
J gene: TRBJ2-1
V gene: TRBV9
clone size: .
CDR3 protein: CASSVGTSGFSSYNEQFF
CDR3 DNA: TGTGCCAGCAGCGTAGGGACTAGCGGGTTTAGCTCCTACAATGAGCAGTTCTTC

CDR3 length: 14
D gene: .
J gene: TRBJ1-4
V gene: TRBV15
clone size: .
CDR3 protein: CATSRVAVEEKLFF
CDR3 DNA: TGTGCCACCAGCAGAGTCGCGGTAGAGGAAAAACTGTTTTTT

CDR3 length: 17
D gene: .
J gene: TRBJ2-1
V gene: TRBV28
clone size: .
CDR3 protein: CASSPFPGTRLTSEQFF
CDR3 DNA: TGTGCCAGCAGTCCCTTCCCCGGGACAAGATTGACGAGTGAGCAGTTCTTC

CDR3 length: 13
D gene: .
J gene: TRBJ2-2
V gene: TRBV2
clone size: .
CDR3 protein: CASRGGESGELFF
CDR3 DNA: TGTGCCAGCAGGGGGGGAGAGTCCGGGGAGCTGTTTTTT

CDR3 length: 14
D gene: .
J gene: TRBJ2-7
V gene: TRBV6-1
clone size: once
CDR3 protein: CASTTGSSGYEQYF
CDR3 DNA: TGTGCCAGCACAACAGGGAGTTCGGGCTACGAGCAGTACTTC

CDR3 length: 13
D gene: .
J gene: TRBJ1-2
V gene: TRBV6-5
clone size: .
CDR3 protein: CASSLGHSYGYTF
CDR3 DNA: TGTGCCAGCAGTTTGGGACATTCCTATGGCTACACCTTC

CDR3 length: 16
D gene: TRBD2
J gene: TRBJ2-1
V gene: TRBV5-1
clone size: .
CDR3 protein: CASSYYSGSLKNEQFF
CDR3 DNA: TGCGCCAGCAGCTACTATAGCGGGAGTCTGAAGAATGAGCAGTTCTTC

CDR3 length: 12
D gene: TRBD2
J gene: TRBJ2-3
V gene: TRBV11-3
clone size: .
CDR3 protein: CASSAGADTQYF
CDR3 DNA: TGTGCCAGCAGTGCGGGGGCAGATACGCAGTATTTT

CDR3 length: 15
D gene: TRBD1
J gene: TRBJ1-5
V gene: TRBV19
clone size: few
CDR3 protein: CASARQGSGNQPQHF
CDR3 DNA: TGTGCCAGCGCTCGACAGGGGTCAGGCAATCAGCCCCAGCATTTT

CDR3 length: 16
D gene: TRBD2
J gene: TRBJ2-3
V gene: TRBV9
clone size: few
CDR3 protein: CASSVDTSGSQDTQYF
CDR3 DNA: TGTGCCAGCAGCGTAGATACTAGCGGGAGTCAAGATACGCAGTATTTT

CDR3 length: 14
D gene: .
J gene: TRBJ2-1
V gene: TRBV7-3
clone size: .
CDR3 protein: CASSSKGDRNEQFF
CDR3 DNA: TGTGCCAGCAGCTCCAAGGGGGATCGGAATGAGCAGTTCTTC

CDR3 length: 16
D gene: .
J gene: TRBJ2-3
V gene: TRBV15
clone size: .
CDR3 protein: CATSREGGGLTDTQYF
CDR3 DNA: TGTGCCACCAGCAGAGAGGGGGGAGGACTCACAGATACGCAGTATTTT